A selection of T cell receptor beta chains follows, all from one sample in a study of shared clonotypes between healthy human individuals. TCRdb's copy holds only in-frame clones and misses some; the assay was immunoSEQ multiplex PCR. The table has some 1.5 million clones, around 97% seen once. The sample taken for sequencing was naive CD4+ T cells sorted from blood. All receptors derive from a man in his thirties or forties in good health. Each CDR3 is given with its conserved first and last residue. D genes are given only for firm matches. Expanded clones get a size class; other rows say once, few or many, or leave the size out.

V gene: TRBV5-1; clone size: once; CDR3 length: 14; D gene: TRBD2; J gene: TRBJ2-2; CDR3 protein: CASQAGSNTGELFF; CDR3 DNA: TGCGCCAGCCAAGCGGGGAGCAACACCGGGGAGCTGTTTTTT
V gene: TRBV4-1; clone size: NA; CDR3 length: 14; D gene: NA; J gene: TRBJ1-1; CDR3 protein: CASSQVQFNTEAFF; CDR3 DNA: TGCGCCAGCAGCCAAGTGCAGTTCAACACTGAAGCTTTCTTT
V gene: TRBV4-2; clone size: NA; CDR3 length: 16; D gene: NA; J gene: TRBJ1-1; CDR3 protein: CASSQATRATDTEAFF; CDR3 DNA: TGTGCCAGCAGCCAAGCCACGAGGGCTACGGACACTGAAGCTTTCTTT
V gene: TRBV11-3; clone size: NA; CDR3 length: 17; D gene: NA; J gene: TRBJ2-4; CDR3 protein: CASSFTPAELAKNIQYF; CDR3 DNA: TGTGCCAGCAGCTTTACCCCGGCGGAACTAGCCAAAAACATTCAGTACTTC
V gene: TRBV2; clone size: NA; CDR3 length: 15; D gene: NA; J gene: TRBJ1-2; CDR3 protein: CASSEGTVNNYGYTF; CDR3 DNA: TGTGCCAGCAGTGAAGGGACAGTTAATAACTATGGCTACACCTTC
V gene: TRBV6-1; clone size: NA; CDR3 length: 15; D gene: NA; J gene: TRBJ1-3; CDR3 protein: CASRRERRSGNTIYF; CDR3 DNA: TGTGCCAGCAGGAGGGAACGCCGCTCTGGAAACACCATATATTTT
V gene: TRBV23-1; clone size: NA; CDR3 length: 13; D gene: NA; J gene: TRBJ1-1; CDR3 protein: CASSQFKGPEAFF; CDR3 DNA: TGCGCCAGCAGTCAATTTAAAGGGCCTGAAGCTTTCTTT
V gene: TRBV5-1; clone size: once; CDR3 length: 16; D gene: NA; J gene: TRBJ2-2; CDR3 protein: CASSLEQGRNTGELFF; CDR3 DNA: TGCGCCAGCAGCTTGGAGCAGGGGAGGAACACCGGGGAGCTGTTTTTT
V gene: TRBV7-2; clone size: once; CDR3 length: 17; D gene: TRBD2; J gene: TRBJ2-3; CDR3 protein: CASRFTGTSRLTDTQYF; CDR3 DNA: TGTGCCAGCCGATTCACCGGGACTAGCCGCCTCACAGATACGCAGTATTTT
V gene: TRBV2; clone size: NA; CDR3 length: 14; D gene: NA; J gene: TRBJ1-4; CDR3 protein: CASSVDSGPEKLFF; CDR3 DNA: TGTGCCAGCAGTGTCGACAGTGGACCCGAAAAACTGTTTTTT
V gene: TRBV5-1; clone size: NA; CDR3 length: 14; D gene: NA; J gene: TRBJ2-7; CDR3 protein: CASSLRTSSGEQYF; CDR3 DNA: TGCGCCAGCAGCTTGAGGACTTCCTCGGGCGAGCAGTACTTC
V gene: TRBV9; clone size: once; CDR3 length: 15; D gene: NA; J gene: TRBJ2-2; CDR3 protein: CASSVESLASGELFF; CDR3 DNA: TGTGCCAGCAGCGTAGAGTCACTAGCTTCCGGGGAGCTGTTTTTT
V gene: TRBV6-6; clone size: NA; CDR3 length: 15; D gene: TRBD2; J gene: TRBJ2-1; CDR3 protein: CASSVPGLAFNEQFF; CDR3 DNA: TGTGCCAGCAGTGTGCCGGGACTAGCGTTCAATGAGCAGTTCTTC
V gene: TRBV7-2; clone size: once; CDR3 length: 14; D gene: NA; J gene: TRBJ2-7; CDR3 protein: CASSLGGLSYEQYF; CDR3 DNA: TGTGCCAGCAGCTTAGGAGGACTATCCTACGAGCAGTACTTC
V gene: TRBV28; clone size: NA; CDR3 length: 17; D gene: NA; J gene: TRBJ1-1; CDR3 protein: CASSLFSLRTENTEAFF; CDR3 DNA: TGTGCCAGCAGTTTATTCTCCCTCCGAACAGAGAACACTGAAGCTTTCTTT
V gene: TRBV7-9; clone size: NA; CDR3 length: 17; D gene: TRBD2; J gene: TRBJ2-1; CDR3 protein: CASEGLAGGRSYNEQFF; CDR3 DNA: TGTGCCAGCGAGGGACTAGCGGGAGGGCGTTCCTACAATGAGCAGTTCTTC
V gene: TRBV5-6; clone size: NA; CDR3 length: 11; D gene: NA; J gene: TRBJ2-7; CDR3 protein: CASSQAGEQYF; CDR3 DNA: TGTGCCAGCAGCCAAGCAGGCGAGCAGTACTTC
V gene: TRBV11-2; clone size: NA; CDR3 length: 16; D gene: NA; J gene: TRBJ2-1; CDR3 protein: CASSLQGWTGFNEQFF; CDR3 DNA: TGTGCCAGCAGCCTTCAGGGATGGACTGGGTTCAATGAGCAGTTCTTC
V gene: TRBV7-9; clone size: NA; CDR3 length: 15; D gene: NA; J gene: TRBJ2-6; CDR3 protein: CASSPIQSGANVLTF; CDR3 DNA: TGTGCCAGCAGCCCAATACAGTCTGGGGCCAACGTCCTGACTTTC
V gene: TRBV27; clone size: NA; CDR3 length: 15; D gene: TRBD1; J gene: TRBJ1-2; CDR3 protein: CASSFLTGVAYGYTF; CDR3 DNA: TGTGCCAGCAGTTTCTTGACAGGGGTGGCCTATGGCTACACCTTC
V gene: TRBV25-1; clone size: NA; CDR3 length: 15; D gene: NA; J gene: TRBJ2-7; CDR3 protein: CASSDQLDPSYEQYF; CDR3 DNA: TGTGCCAGCAGTGATCAATTGGACCCTTCCTACGAGCAGTACTTC
V gene: TRBV4-1; clone size: NA; CDR3 length: 18; D gene: TRBD1; J gene: TRBJ2-7; CDR3 protein: CASSQDVDRPQLAYEQYF; CDR3 DNA: TGCGCCAGCAGCCAAGATGTGGACAGGCCCCAATTAGCCTACGAGCAGTACTTC
V gene: TRBV5-1; clone size: NA; CDR3 length: 13; D gene: NA; J gene: TRBJ2-1; CDR3 protein: CASSFREYNEQFF; CDR3 DNA: TGCGCCAGCAGCTTTCGGGAGTACAATGAGCAGTTCTTC
V gene: TRBV11-2; clone size: NA; CDR3 length: 17; D gene: TRBD2; J gene: TRBJ2-1; CDR3 protein: CASSSRTGTSGHNEQFF; CDR3 DNA: TGTGCCAGCAGCTCGAGGACGGGGACTAGCGGCCACAATGAGCAGTTCTTC
V gene: TRBV5-1; clone size: NA; CDR3 length: 16; D gene: TRBD1; J gene: TRBJ1-3; CDR3 protein: CASSPAPTGTGNTIYF; CDR3 DNA: TGCGCCAGCAGTCCCGCCCCGACAGGGACTGGAAACACCATATATTTT
V gene: TRBV5-1; clone size: NA; CDR3 length: 15; D gene: NA; J gene: TRBJ2-3; CDR3 protein: CASSLVGASTDTQYF; CDR3 DNA: TGCGCCAGCAGCTTGGTTGGGGCGAGCACAGATACGCAGTATTTT
V gene: TRBV2; clone size: NA; CDR3 length: 13; D gene: NA; J gene: TRBJ2-7; CDR3 protein: CASSRDQRNEQYF; CDR3 DNA: TGTGCCAGCAGCAGGGACCAGCGTAACGAGCAGTACTTC
V gene: TRBV5-1; clone size: NA; CDR3 length: 14; D gene: NA; J gene: TRBJ2-5; CDR3 protein: CASSLQGTQETQYF; CDR3 DNA: TGCGCCAGCAGCTTACAGGGTACTCAAGAGACCCAGTACTTC
V gene: TRBV18; clone size: NA; CDR3 length: 14; D gene: NA; J gene: TRBJ1-2; CDR3 protein: CASTRDPFNYGYTF; CDR3 DNA: TGTGCCAGCACACGGGACCCATTTAACTATGGCTACACCTTC
V gene: TRBV10-3; clone size: NA; CDR3 length: 12; D gene: NA; J gene: TRBJ2-7; CDR3 protein: CAISEGFHEQYF; CDR3 DNA: TGTGCCATCAGTGAAGGGTTCCACGAGCAGTACTTC
V gene: TRBV27; clone size: once; CDR3 length: 13; D gene: NA; J gene: TRBJ2-3; CDR3 protein: CASSVQGTDTQYF; CDR3 DNA: TGTGCCAGCAGTGTACAGGGCACAGATACGCAGTATTTT
V gene: TRBV5-1; clone size: NA; CDR3 length: 13; D gene: NA; J gene: TRBJ2-1; CDR3 protein: CASSGSSDNEQFF; CDR3 DNA: TGCGCCAGCAGCGGGAGTAGCGACAATGAGCAGTTCTTC
V gene: TRBV2; clone size: NA; CDR3 length: 14; D gene: TRBD2; J gene: TRBJ2-7; CDR3 protein: CASRASGGSYEQYF; CDR3 DNA: TGTGCCAGCAGGGCTAGCGGAGGCTCCTACGAGCAGTACTTC
V gene: TRBV18; clone size: NA; CDR3 length: 16; D gene: NA; J gene: TRBJ2-4; CDR3 protein: CASSSSRDIAKNIQYF; CDR3 DNA: TGTGCCAGCTCAAGTAGCAGGGACATAGCCAAAAACATTCAGTACTTC
V gene: TRBV6-6; clone size: NA; CDR3 length: 14; D gene: TRBD2; J gene: TRBJ2-7; CDR3 protein: CASSRTSRIGEQYF; CDR3 DNA: TGTGCCAGCAGTCGGACTAGCAGAATTGGGGAGCAGTACTTC
V gene: TRBV11-2; clone size: NA; CDR3 length: 13; D gene: NA; J gene: TRBJ2-7; CDR3 protein: CASSRTRYYEQYF; CDR3 DNA: TGTGCCAGCAGCCGGACTCGGTACTACGAGCAGTACTTC
V gene: TRBV28; clone size: NA; CDR3 length: 15; D gene: TRBD1; J gene: TRBJ2-7; CDR3 protein: CASSFDRGSPYEQYF; CDR3 DNA: TGTGCCAGCAGTTTCGACAGGGGGTCCCCATACGAGCAGTACTTC
V gene: TRBV5-1; clone size: NA; CDR3 length: 13; D gene: NA; J gene: TRBJ1-1; CDR3 protein: CASSLVAGREAFF; CDR3 DNA: TGCGCCAGCAGCTTGGTGGCAGGGAGAGAAGCTTTCTTT
V gene: TRBV7-9; clone size: NA; CDR3 length: 13; D gene: NA; J gene: TRBJ1-1; CDR3 protein: CASSLAVYTEAFF; CDR3 DNA: TGTGCCAGCAGCTTAGCGGTATACACTGAAGCTTTCTTT
V gene: TRBV7-9; clone size: NA; CDR3 length: 17; D gene: NA; J gene: TRBJ2-3; CDR3 protein: CASSFGQRVASTDTQYF; CDR3 DNA: TGTGCCAGCAGCTTCGGACAGAGAGTGGCTAGCACAGATACGCAGTATTTT
V gene: TRBV5-1; clone size: once; CDR3 length: 15; D gene: TRBD2; J gene: TRBJ2-1; CDR3 protein: CASSFELADGNEQFF; CDR3 DNA: TGCGCCAGCAGCTTTGAACTAGCGGACGGGAATGAGCAGTTCTTC
V gene: TRBV5-5; clone size: NA; CDR3 length: 19; D gene: TRBD1; J gene: TRBJ2-1; CDR3 protein: CASSLGDREPPLAYNEQFF; CDR3 DNA: TGTGCCAGCAGCTTGGGGGACAGGGAACCCCCGCTAGCCTACAATGAGCAGTTCTTC
V gene: TRBV11-3; clone size: NA; CDR3 length: 15; D gene: TRBD1; J gene: TRBJ2-7; CDR3 protein: CASSSPGQGIYEQYF; CDR3 DNA: TGTGCCAGCAGCTCCCCGGGACAGGGGATCTACGAGCAGTACTTC
V gene: TRBV14; clone size: NA; CDR3 length: 18; D gene: TRBD2; J gene: TRBJ2-1; CDR3 protein: CASSQLSSPVLAGSEQFF; CDR3 DNA: TGTGCCAGCAGCCAACTCTCCTCTCCCGTACTAGCGGGAAGTGAGCAGTTCTTC
V gene: TRBV28; clone size: NA; CDR3 length: 15; D gene: NA; J gene: TRBJ2-5; CDR3 protein: CASTSQAGGQETQYF; CDR3 DNA: TGTGCCAGCACCTCCCAAGCCGGGGGCCAAGAGACCCAGTACTTC
V gene: TRBV5-5; clone size: NA; CDR3 length: 13; D gene: TRBD1; J gene: TRBJ2-2; CDR3 protein: CASRLDRVGELFF; CDR3 DNA: TGTGCCAGCAGACTAGACAGGGTCGGGGAGCTGTTTTTT
V gene: TRBV6-6; clone size: once; CDR3 length: 15; D gene: TRBD2; J gene: TRBJ2-3; CDR3 protein: CASSLRLAGVDTQYF; CDR3 DNA: TGTGCCAGCAGTTTGAGACTAGCGGGAGTGGATACGCAGTATTTT
V gene: TRBV2; clone size: NA; CDR3 length: 16; D gene: TRBD1; J gene: TRBJ2-3; CDR3 protein: CASSKVGTGKTDTQYF; CDR3 DNA: TGTGCCAGCAGCAAGGTGGGGACAGGGAAAACGGATACGCAGTATTTT
V gene: TRBV7-8; clone size: once; CDR3 length: 11; D gene: NA; J gene: TRBJ2-5; CDR3 protein: CASVARETQYF; CDR3 DNA: TGTGCCAGCGTCGCTCGGGAGACCCAGTACTTC
V gene: TRBV5-1; clone size: NA; CDR3 length: 15; D gene: TRBD2; J gene: TRBJ2-2; CDR3 protein: CASRLSGGNTGELFF; CDR3 DNA: TGCGCCAGCAGGCTTAGCGGGGGGAACACCGGGGAGCTGTTTTTT
V gene: TRBV29-1; clone size: NA; CDR3 length: 15; D gene: TRBD2; J gene: TRBJ2-3; CDR3 protein: CSVESSGVSTDTQYF; CDR3 DNA: TGCAGCGTTGAATCCAGCGGGGTTAGCACAGATACGCAGTATTTT
V gene: TRBV5-1; clone size: NA; CDR3 length: 15; D gene: TRBD1; J gene: TRBJ2-2; CDR3 protein: CASSLGQGGAGELFF; CDR3 DNA: TGCGCCAGCAGCCTAGGACAGGGGGGCGCCGGGGAGCTGTTTTTT
V gene: TRBV7-9; clone size: NA; CDR3 length: 16; D gene: NA; J gene: TRBJ1-2; CDR3 protein: CASSLTTPQGPYGYTF; CDR3 DNA: TGTGCCAGCAGCTTAACTACGCCGCAGGGTCCCTATGGCTACACCTTC
V gene: TRBV5-1; clone size: NA; CDR3 length: 14; D gene: TRBD1; J gene: TRBJ1-1; CDR3 protein: CASSSPGQGAEAFF; CDR3 DNA: TGCGCCAGCAGTTCTCCGGGACAGGGGGCTGAAGCTTTCTTT
V gene: TRBV18; clone size: NA; CDR3 length: 18; D gene: TRBD2; J gene: TRBJ2-2; CDR3 protein: CASSLPGLAGMATGELFF; CDR3 DNA: TGTGCCAGCTCACTCCCGGGACTAGCGGGTATGGCCACCGGGGAGCTGTTTTTT
V gene: TRBV29-1; clone size: NA; CDR3 length: 14; D gene: NA; J gene: TRBJ1-1; CDR3 protein: CSAFKQEGNTEAFF; CDR3 DNA: TGCAGCGCTTTCAAACAGGAGGGGAACACTGAAGCTTTCTTT
V gene: TRBV10-1; clone size: NA; CDR3 length: 15; D gene: TRBD1; J gene: TRBJ2-2; CDR3 protein: CASSESRGGSGELFF; CDR3 DNA: TGCGCCAGCAGTGAGTCGCGAGGGGGCTCCGGGGAGCTGTTTTTT
V gene: TRBV19; clone size: NA; CDR3 length: 15; D gene: TRBD2; J gene: TRBJ2-1; CDR3 protein: CASSQLAGASNEQFF; CDR3 DNA: TGTGCCAGTAGCCAACTAGCGGGAGCCAGTAATGAGCAGTTCTTC
V gene: TRBV29-1; clone size: NA; CDR3 length: 14; D gene: NA; J gene: TRBJ1-1; CDR3 protein: CSVTVAGANTEAFF; CDR3 DNA: TGCAGCGTCACGGTTGCAGGGGCAAACACTGAAGCTTTCTTT